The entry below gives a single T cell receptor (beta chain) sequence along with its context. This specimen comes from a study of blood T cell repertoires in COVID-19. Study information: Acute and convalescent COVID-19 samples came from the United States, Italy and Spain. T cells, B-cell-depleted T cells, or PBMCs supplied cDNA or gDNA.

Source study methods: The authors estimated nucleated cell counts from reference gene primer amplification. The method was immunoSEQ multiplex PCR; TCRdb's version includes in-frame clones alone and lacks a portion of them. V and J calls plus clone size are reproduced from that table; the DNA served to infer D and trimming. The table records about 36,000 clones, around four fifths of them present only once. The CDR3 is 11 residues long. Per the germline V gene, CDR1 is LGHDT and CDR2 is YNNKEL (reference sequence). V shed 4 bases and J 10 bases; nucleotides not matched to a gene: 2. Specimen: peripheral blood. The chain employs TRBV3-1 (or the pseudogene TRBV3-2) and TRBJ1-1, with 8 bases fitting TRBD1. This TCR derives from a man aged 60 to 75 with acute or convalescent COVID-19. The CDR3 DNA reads TGTGCCAGCAGCCTGCAGGGGGCAGCTTTCTTT. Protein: CASSLQGAAFF.